The clone carrying this TCR beta chain occurred once. What it recognizes is unknown. The data were produced by immunoSEQ multiplex PCR, yet TCRdb's version contains in-frame clones alone and is incomplete. The table lists about 1 million clones, roughly 80% of them singletons. This entry belongs to a study of shared clonotypes between healthy human individuals. Study conclusions and caveats: Sampling involved blood alone; tissue repertoires likely differ. Among the subsets, naive ones generally showed larger estimated richness than memory ones. Among donors, the sharing of clonotypes was expected to be influenced by sequencing depth.

This CDR3 comprises 14 residues. Germline V gene lookup returns CDR1 MRHNA and CDR2 SNTAGT. V was pared by 4 bases and J by 7 bases, with 7 bases of the junction left unmatched. Material: memory CD4+ T cells sorted from blood. Subset given: CD45RA-negative fraction. This chain joins TRBV6-4 and TRBJ2-1; 7 positions match TRBD2. The receptor was isolated from a young man in good health. In DNA form, the CDR3 reads TGTGCCAGCAGTGCTAGCGGCTTTTCAAATGAGCAGTTCTTC. Protein: CASSASGFSNEQFF.